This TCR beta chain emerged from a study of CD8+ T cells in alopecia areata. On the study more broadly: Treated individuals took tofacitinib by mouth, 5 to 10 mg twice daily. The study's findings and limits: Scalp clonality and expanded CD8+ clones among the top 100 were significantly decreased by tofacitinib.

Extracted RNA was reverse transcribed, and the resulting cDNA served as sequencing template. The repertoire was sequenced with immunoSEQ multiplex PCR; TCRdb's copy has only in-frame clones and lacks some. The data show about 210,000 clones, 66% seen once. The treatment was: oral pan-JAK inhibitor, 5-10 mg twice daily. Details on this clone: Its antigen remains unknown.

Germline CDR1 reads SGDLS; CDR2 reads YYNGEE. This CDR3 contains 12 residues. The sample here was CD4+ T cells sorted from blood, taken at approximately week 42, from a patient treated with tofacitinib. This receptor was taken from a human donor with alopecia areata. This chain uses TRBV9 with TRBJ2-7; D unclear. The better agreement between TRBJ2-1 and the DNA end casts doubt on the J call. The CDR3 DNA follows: TGTGCCAGCAGCGTATTAGAAGATGAGCAGTTCTTC. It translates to CASSVLEDEQFF.